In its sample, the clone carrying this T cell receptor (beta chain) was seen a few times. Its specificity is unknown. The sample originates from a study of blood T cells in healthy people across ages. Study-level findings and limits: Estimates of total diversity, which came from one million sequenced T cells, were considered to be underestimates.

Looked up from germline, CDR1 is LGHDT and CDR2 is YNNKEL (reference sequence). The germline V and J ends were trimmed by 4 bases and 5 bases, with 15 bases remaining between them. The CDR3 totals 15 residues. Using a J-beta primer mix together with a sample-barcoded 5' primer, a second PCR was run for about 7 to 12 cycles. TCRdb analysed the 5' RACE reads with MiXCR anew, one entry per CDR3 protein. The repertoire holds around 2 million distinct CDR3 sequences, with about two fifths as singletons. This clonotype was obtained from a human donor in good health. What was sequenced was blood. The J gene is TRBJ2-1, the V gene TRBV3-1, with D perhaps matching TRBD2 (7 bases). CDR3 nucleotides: TGTGCCAGCAGCCGGGGGCAGGGAGGGAACAATGAGCAGTTCTTC. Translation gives CASSRGQGGNNEQFF.